The next 20 T cell receptor beta chains were all read from a single sample in a study of early T cells in non-severe SARS-CoV-2 infection. TCRdb reanalysed the 5' RACE reads using MiXCR and keeps one entry per CDR3 protein. Of about 71,000 distinct CDR3 sequences in the sample, about 14% were seen once. Sequencing was performed on whole blood, taken at baseline. The receptors originated from an adult who was a healthcare worker with PCR-confirmed SARS-CoV-2 infection or an uninfected control (not recorded which).

CDR3 region: CASSQDRGRGYEQYF. The CDR3 DNA sequence: TGCGCCAGCAGCCAAGATCGAGGCAGAGGATACGAGCAGTACTTC. The J gene is TRBJ2-7, the V gene TRBV4-1; D is unresolved. The CDR3 has 15 residues. Trimming removed 0 bases from V and 4 bases from J, with 13 bases in between. CDR1 MGHRA and CDR2 YSYEKL come from the germline V gene.

The V and J genes are TRBV2 and TRBJ2-7; D remains ambiguous. The germline V gene has CDR1 SNHLY and CDR2 FYNNEI. Deletions cut 5 bases from V and 2 bases from J, with 7 bases between. The length of the CDR3 is 12 residues. This CDR3 is CASSLLTYEQYF. The DNA for the CDR3 is TGTGCCAGCAGTTTATTAACCTACGAGCAGTACTTC.

The gene calls are TRBV18 and TRBJ2-1; tentative D call: TRBD2 (6 bases). CDR3 length equals 14 residues. V was clipped by 0 bases and J by 6 bases, with 9 bases between them. The germline CDR1 and CDR2 sequences are KGHSH and LQKENI. This chain's CDR3 is CASSPPVGGNEQFF. In DNA form, the CDR3 reads TGTGCCAGCTCACCACCGGTGGGGGGCAATGAGCAGTTCTTC. Full variable domain (missing parts from reference TRBV18 and TRBJ2-1): NAGVMQNPRHLVRRRGQEARLRCSPMKGHSHVYWYRQLPEEGLKFMVYLQKENIIDESGMPKERFSAEFPKEGPSILRIQQVVRGDSAAYFCASSPPVGGNEQFFGPGTRLTVL.

J is TRBJ2-1 and V is TRBV20-1; D might be TRBD1 (6 bases). Germline CDR1 reads DFQATT; CDR2 reads SNEGSKA (reference sequence). V lost 1 base and J lost 6, with 16 bases in between. This CDR3 spans 15 amino acids. The CDR3 loop reads CSARGPGTTGNEQFF. The CDR3 bases are TGCAGTGCTAGAGGGCCCGGGACAACCGGCAATGAGCAGTTCTTC.

Only a few counts were recorded for this clonotype. The chain employs TRBV5-8 and TRBJ1-3; a weak D match, TRBD1 (5 bases). The CDR3 loop spans 16 amino acids. V was shortened by 3 bases and J by 0 bases, with 13 bases between the two germline ends. CDR1 SGHTS and CDR2 YDEGEE come from the germline V gene. CDR3 sequence: CASSYQGWISGNTIYF. In DNA, the CDR3 is TGTGCCAGCAGCTACCAGGGTTGGATCTCTGGAAACACCATATATTTT.

This clonotype appeared a few times. The chain uses TRBV6-5 and TRBJ2-2; TRBD1 aligns across 8 bases. The CDR3 sequence is 15 residues long. The ends lost 6 bases at V and 4 bases at J; junction bases unmatched: 7. Germline V gives CDR1 MNHEY, CDR2 SVGAGI. This CDR3 is CASRQGATGTGELFF. DNA for the CDR3: TGTGCCAGCAGGCAGGGGGCTACGGGCACCGGGGAGCTGTTTTTT.

The chain links TRBV13 to TRBJ2-3; D is perhaps TRBD2 (6 bases). This CDR3 has 14 residues. Per germline, CDR1 PRHDT and CDR2 FYEKMQ (reference sequence). The germline V and J ends were trimmed by 9 bases and 3 bases, with 16 bases remaining between them. This chain's CDR3 is CASTSGGRTDTQYF. The CDR3 DNA follows: TGTGCCAGTACATCCGGGGGACGGACAGATACGCAGTATTTT.

This chain uses TRBV12-3 or TRBV12-4 with TRBJ2-1; no clear D. The V and J ends lost 6 bases and 7 bases respectively, with 7 bases between them. The CDR3 loop spans 11 amino acids. The CDR3 region is CASRERNEQFF. The CDR3 DNA reads TGTGCCAGCAGGGAGAGAAATGAGCAGTTCTTC.

The table lists this clonotype with many counts. The gene calls are TRBV7-9 and TRBJ1-1; possibly TRBD1 for D (6 bases). The CDR3 sequence is 12 residues long. Per germline, CDR1 SEHNR and CDR2 FQNEAQ (reference sequence). The V end was cut by 6 bases, the J end by 6 bases, with 11 bases between. The CDR3 DNA follows: TGTGCCAGCAGTTCGGGGGGCTCTGAAGCTTTCTTT. Encoded protein: CASSSGGSEAFF.

The rearrangement links TRBV2 to TRBJ2-2; D unclear. Germline assignment: CDR1 SNHLY and CDR2 FYNNEI. The CDR3 contains 12 residues. V was shortened by 6 bases and J by 8 bases, with 10 bases between the two germline ends. The CDR3 reads CASRAPGGELFF. CDR3 coding DNA: TGTGCCAGCAGGGCCCCCGGGGGGGAGCTGTTTTTT.

This clonotype was recorded a few times. The rearrangement joins TRBV24-1 to TRBJ2-3; maybe TRBD1 (6 bases). Trimming removed 9 bases from V and 2 bases from J, with 17 bases in between. This CDR3 is built from 15 residues. Per germline, CDR1 KGHDR and CDR2 SFDVKD. CDR3 DNA: TGTGCCACCGATTCGGGACAAGACGACACAGATACGCAGTATTTT. It is translated as CATDSGQDDTDTQYF.

Ten or more counts support this clonotype. The rearrangement joins TRBV27 to TRBJ1-1, with D possibly TRBD1 on 5 matching bases. The CDR3 sequence is 11 residues long. Deletions cut 7 bases from V and 5 bases from J, with 8 bases between. CDR1 MNHEY and CDR2 SMNVEV come from the germline V gene (reference sequence). DNA for the CDR3: TGTGCCAGCAAGGGGCGGACTGAAGCTTTCTTT. It codes for CASKGRTEAFF.

This clonotype has only a few counts. The V call is TRBV20-1, the J call TRBJ1-5; possible D gene TRBD1, 5 bases. There are 15 residues in the CDR3. V lost 5 bases, J lost 7 bases, and 21 bases lay in between. Per the germline V gene, CDR1 is DFQATT and CDR2 is SNEGSKA (reference sequence). The DNA of the CDR3 is TGCAGTGCTGCCACCCCTGGGGGGGGAGGACAGCCCCAGCATTTT. Translation gives CSAATPGGGGQPQHF.

There are many counts of this clonotype. This sequence joins TRBV7-3 and TRBJ2-1; 7 nucleotides agree with TRBD2. Germline assignment: CDR1 SGHTA and CDR2 FQGTGA. The CDR3 is 15 amino acids. After removal of 5 bases from V and 7 bases from J, the junction contained 11 bases not matched to a gene. Here the CDR3 DNA reads TGTGCCAGCAGCCGAAGTGGGAGGGCCTCGAATGAGCAGTTCTTC. Translation gives CASSRSGRASNEQFF. The variable domain in full, completed from reference TRBV7-3 and TRBJ2-1, reads GAGVSQTPSNKVTEKGKYVELRCDPISGHTALYWYRQSLGQGPEFLIYFQGTGAADDSGLPNDRFFAVRPEGSVSTLKIQRTERGDSAVYLCASSRSGRASNEQFFGPGTRLTVL.

The chain carries TRBV3-1 and TRBJ2-1, with 8 bases matching TRBD2. The CDR3 runs to 15 residues. J gave up 6 bases and V 0 bases, and 4 bases lay outside the gene matches. The germline gives CDR1 LGHDT, CDR2 YNNKEL (reference sequence). CDR3 residues: CASSQEIGRANEQFF. The CDR3 bases are TGTGCCAGCAGCCAAGAGATCGGGAGGGCCAATGAGCAGTTCTTC.

This clonotype has a count of ten or more. This chain uses TRBV29-1 with TRBJ1-2; 8 bases align to TRBD1. The CDR3 is made up of 12 amino acids. Germline CDR1 reads SQVTM; CDR2 reads ANQGSEA. Unmatched junction bases numbered 7, after V lost 6 bases and J lost 7 bases. CDR3 bases: TGCAGCGTACCAAAGGGGACAGGTGGCTACACCTTC. Residues: CSVPKGTGGYTF.

V is TRBV6-2 or TRBV6-3 and J is TRBJ2-2, with 8 bases matching TRBD1. The V gene's germline CDR1 is MNHEY and CDR2 SVGEGT. V lost 0 bases to trimming and J lost 9 bases; unmatched junction nucleotides: 6. The CDR3 runs to 15 residues. This CDR3 reads CASSYSRTGTRELFF. In DNA, the CDR3 is TGTGCCAGCAGTTACTCGAGGACAGGGACCCGGGAGCTGTTTTTT.

This rearrangement joins TRBV29-1 to TRBJ1-3; D unclear. Deletions cut 5 bases from V and 2 bases from J, with 7 bases between. In germline, CDR1 is SQVTM, CDR2 ANQGSEA. This CDR3 has 12 residues. The CDR3 spells CSVWTAGNTIYF. CDR3 nucleotides: TGCAGCGTTTGGACCGCTGGAAACACCATATATTTT. The complete variable domain, with remaining parts taken from reference TRBV29-1 and TRBJ1-3, reads SAVISQKPSRDICQRGTSLTIQCQVDSQVTMMFWYRQQPGQSLTLIATANQGSEATYESGFVIDKFPISRPNLTFSTLTVSNMSPEDSSIYLCSVWTAGNTIYFGEGSWLTVV.

In this sample, this clonotype turned up many times. The rearrangement joins TRBV3-1 to TRBJ2-1; D is ambiguous. Germline V gene lookup returns CDR1 LGHDT and CDR2 YNNKEL (reference sequence). The length of the CDR3 is 13 residues. Trimming shortened V by 1 base and J by 6 bases, and 7 bases separated the two germline ends. Here the CDR3 reads CASSQVSGNEQFF. In DNA, the CDR3 is TGTGCCAGCAGCCAAGTCTCCGGCAATGAGCAGTTCTTC.

The chain couples TRBV6-6 to TRBJ2-1; 10 nucleotides match TRBD2. This CDR3 comprises 15 residues. V dropped 5 bases and J dropped 6; count of bases not matched to a gene: 7. The V gene's germline CDR1 is MNHNY and CDR2 SVGAGI (reference sequence). The CDR3: CASSPPGLALNEQFF. DNA for the CDR3: TGTGCCAGCAGTCCCCCGGGACTAGCGCTCAATGAGCAGTTCTTC.